A single sample gave rise to the 13 T cell receptor beta chains below, sequenced in a study of T cells in Graves' hyperthyroidism and ophthalmopathy (dated by TCRdb to between 2018 and 2020). Library construction relied on multiplex PCR. The sequencer listed for this sample is Illumina HiSeq 2000. Amplification of TCR beta CDR3 regions was carried out from RNA transcripts. The first round of RT-PCR for the TCR CDR3 was performed with the HTBI primer set and the Qiagen OneStep RT-PCR kit. TCRdb trimmed the raw reads at Q25, called clones with MiXCR and kept productive beta chains. All rows with the same CDR3 protein become a single entry with the most common DNA and genes. Recorded for this sample are 550,000 to 600,000 distinct CDR3 sequences; approximately 15% of them occurred a single time. The ten largest clones add up to more than 6% of the sample. The source material was blood. These receptors came from a woman aged 18-29 years with Graves' ophthalmopathy.

A word on this clonotype: As the CDR3 is not closed by the conserved phenylalanine or tryptophan, this likely results from a read error. The V gene is TRBV19, the J gene TRBJ2-3, with 7 bases matching TRBD2. The CDR3 has 14 amino acids. Germline CDR1 reads LNHDA; CDR2 reads SQIVND (reference sequence). V dropped 2 bases and J dropped 4; count of bases not matched to a gene: 3. The CDR3 here is CASSIMGGADTQYL. The CDR3 nucleotides are TGTGCCAGTAGTATAATGGGGGGGGCAGATACGCAGTATCTT.

This clonotype has ten or more counts. The chain is built from TRBV12-3 or TRBV12-4 and TRBJ2-2, with 8 bases aligning to TRBD2. CDR3 length: 16 amino acids. V trimming: 6 bases; J trimming: 0 bases; junction bases outside the gene matches: 6. The CDR3 region has the DNA TGTGCCAGCAGCCGCAGCGGGAGACCGAACACCGGGGAGCTGTTTTTT. Its protein is CASSRSGRPNTGELFF.

This clonotype was found many times. V usage is TRBV28 and J usage is TRBJ2-3; tentatively, D is TRBD1 (6 bases). Trimming stripped 7 bases from V and 1 base from J, with 39 bases between. Per germline, CDR1 MDHEN and CDR2 SYDVKM. This CDR3 comprises 23 residues. CDR3 residues: CASTVSSPGSLLGASLGTDTQYF. The CDR3 DNA reads TGTGCCAGCACCGTCAGTTCCCCAGGGTCACTCCTGGGGGCTAGTCTTGGCACAGATACGCAGTATTTT.

This sequence joins TRBV6-5 and TRBJ2-7; unclear D gene. With 0 bases removed from V and 2 bases from J, the gap between germline ends came to 11 bases. Germline loops: CDR1 MNHEY, CDR2 SVGAGI. The CDR3 contains 15 residues. The DNA of the CDR3 is TGTGCCAGCAGTTACTCCCTCGCGAGTCCCTACGAGCAGTACTTC. This encodes CASSYSLASPYEQYF.

CDR3 region: CSARDGGRKETQYF. CDR3 DNA: TGCAGTGCTAGAGACGGAGGGCGGAAAGAGACCCAGTACTTC. This sequence joins TRBV20-1 and TRBJ2-5; tentative D call: TRBD2 (6 bases). Germline assignment: CDR1 DFQATT and CDR2 SNEGSKA (reference sequence). Trimming stripped 0 bases from V and 3 bases from J, with 11 bases between. The length of the CDR3 is 14 residues.

This clonotype turned up a few times. J is TRBJ2-2 and V is TRBV7-9, with D unresolved. Germline V gene sequence: CDR1 SEHNR, CDR2 FQNEAQ (reference sequence). The V and J ends lost 2 bases and 8 bases respectively, with 9 bases between them. The CDR3 is made up of 13 amino acids. The CDR3 bases are TGTGCCAGCAGCTTATTTATTGAAGGGGAGCTGTTTTTT. Protein sequence: CASSLFIEGELFF.

This rearrangement joins TRBV6-2 or TRBV6-3 to TRBJ1-5; maybe TRBD1 (6 bases). CDR3 size: 16 residues. Germline assignment: CDR1 MNHEY and CDR2 SVGEGT. V was trimmed by 8 bases and J by 2 bases, leaving 19 bases between them. CDR3 amino acids: CASHTGFGGGNQPQHF. The DNA of the CDR3 is TGTGCCAGCCATACAGGGTTTGGGGGGGGCAATCAGCCCCAGCATTTT.

The chain is built from TRBV19 and TRBJ2-4; D gene unclear. The ends were cut back, 4 bases at V and 5 bases at J, with 9 bases in the middle. CDR3 length equals 13 residues. Germline CDR1 LNHDA, CDR2 SQIVND (reference sequence). The CDR3 bases are TGTGCCAGTAGTACGTCCCAAGAAAACATTCAGTACTTC. Encoded protein: CASSTSQENIQYF.

To note about this clonotype: One base away lies a much larger clone, so this may be a sequencing read error. The genes are TRBV27 and TRBJ1-4, with D maybe TRBD1 (5 bases). The CDR3 consists of 15 residues. V was shortened by 6 bases and J by 6 bases, with 17 bases between the two germline ends. The V gene's germline CDR1 is MNHEY and CDR2 SMNVEV (reference sequence). The CDR3 DNA is TGTGCCAGCAGCGCCTTACAGGAATCAGATGAAAAACTGTTTTTT. Translating it yields CASSALQESDEKLFF. Supplemented by reference TRBV27 and TRBJ1-4, the full variable domain reads EAQVTQNPRYLITVTGKKLTVTCSQNMNHEYMSWYRQDPGLGLRQIYYSMNVEVTDKGDVPEGYKVSRKEKRNFPLILESPSPNQTSLYFCASSALQESDEKLFFGSGTQLSVL.

As for this clonotype: Given a much more abundant clone one base away, this may be a read error. This chain connects TRBV24-1 to TRBJ2-2, with TRBD1 matching over 7 bases. Germline CDR1 and CDR2: KGHDR and SFDVKD. The CDR3 sequence is 15 residues long. The CDR3 region has the DNA TGTGCCACCAGTCCGACAGGGCCCAACACCGGGGAGCGGTTTTTT. Its protein product is CATSPTGPNTGERFF.

In the case of this clonotype: A much more abundant neighbour one base away suggests this may be a read error. The rearrangement joins TRBV6-1 to TRBJ2-7; the match to TRBD2 covers 11 bases. This CDR3 contains 19 residues. Germline-derived CDR1 and CDR2 are MNHNS and SASEGT. V gave up 5 bases and J gave up 7 bases; unmatched junction bases: 22. Here the CDR3 DNA reads TGTGCCAGCAGTCCCGGCTATAGCGGGAGGGCCAACGAAGTTGGGGAGCAGTACTTC. This gives the protein CASSPGYSGRANEVGEQYF.

This clonotype was seen ten or more times. This chain joins TRBV12-3 or TRBV12-4 and TRBJ2-7; 9 bases match TRBD2. Trimming removed 7 bases from V and 1 base from J; junction bases left unmatched: 14. This CDR3 has 17 amino acids. The chain's CDR3 is CASTLLVGGRASYEQYF. Here the CDR3 DNA reads TGTGCCAGCACCCTCCTCGTCGGCGGGAGGGCATCCTACGAGCAGTACTTC.

This clonotype was seen a few times. The gene calls are TRBV27 and TRBJ2-6, with 9 bases identical to TRBD1. Per germline, CDR1 MNHEY and CDR2 SMNVEV (reference sequence). V was pared by 8 bases and J by 0 bases, with 8 bases of the junction left unmatched. This CDR3 is built from 17 residues. CDR3 sequence (DNA): TGTGCCAGCTCGTTAAGGACAGGGGACTCTGGGGCCAACGTCCTGACTTTC. It is translated as CASSLRTGDSGANVLTF.